A single sample is the source of the 25 T cell receptor beta chains below, sequenced in a study of identical twins. TCRdb itself ran the 5' RACE reads through MiXCR, one entry per CDR3 protein. The sample includes about 790,000 distinct CDR3 sequences, over 15% of them seen just once. These data were also filed under a second study, of T cells expressing NK-cell markers.

Sequences were obtained from PBMCs. The source of these receptors is a young woman in good health.

The CDR3 region is CASSQDLASVGSYNEQFF. The CDR3 nucleotides read TGCGCCAGCAGCCAAGATCTAGCTAGCGTTGGTTCCTACAATGAGCAGTTCTTC. This chain links TRBV4-1 with TRBJ2-1; a weak D match, TRBD2 (6 bases). The CDR3 totals 18 residues. Germline assignment: CDR1 MGHRA and CDR2 YSYEKL. Deletions cut 0 bases from V and 1 base from J, with 16 bases between.

This clonotype was seen at least ten times. The chain employs TRBV12-3 or TRBV12-4 and TRBJ1-2; possible D gene TRBD1, 5 bases. V dropped 3 bases and J dropped 2 bases, with 10 bases sitting between them. The CDR3 runs 14 residues. CDR3: CASSFLSGNYGYTF. The CDR3 DNA reads TGTGCCAGCAGTTTCCTTTCAGGGAACTATGGCTACACCTTC.

This chain uses TRBV12-3 or TRBV12-4 with TRBJ2-2; D is perhaps TRBD2 (6 bases). The CDR3 has 13 amino acids. V was shortened by 6 bases and J by 6 bases, with 11 bases between the two germline ends. CDR3 in amino acids: CASRLTSSGELFF. The CDR3 DNA reads TGTGCCAGCAGACTGACTAGTTCCGGGGAGCTGTTTTTT.

This CDR3 is CASSPGTSEVTQYF. CDR3 DNA: TGTGCCAGCAGTCCAGGGACTAGCGAGGTGACGCAGTATTTT. J is TRBJ2-3 and V is TRBV2; 10 nucleotides match TRBD2. The J segment lost 9 bases and the V segment lost 5 bases, leaving 8 bases of the junction unmatched. Germline CDR1 reads SNHLY; CDR2 reads FYNNEI. This CDR3 is 14 amino acids long.

The chain joins TRBV12-3 or TRBV12-4 to TRBJ1-5, with unresolved D. The CDR3 runs to 13 residues. V was pared by 7 bases and J by 11 bases, with 18 bases between. CDR3 protein: CASTLSGVQAQHF. The CDR3 bases are TGTGCCAGCACCCTTTCTGGGGTTCAAGCCCAGCATTTT.

This clonotype was seen a handful of times. The chain joins TRBV10-3 to TRBJ2-7; 14 bases match TRBD2. This CDR3 is built from 16 residues. CDR1 ENHRY and CDR2 SYGVKD come from the germline V gene. After removal of 5 bases from V and 2 bases from J, the junction contained 5 bases not matched to a gene. The CDR3 nucleotides read TGTGCCATCAGTAAGAGACTAGCGGGAGGGACCTACGAGCAGTACTTC. Encoded protein: CAISKRLAGGTYEQYF.

DNA for the CDR3: TGTGCCAGCAGTTTAGCACGACAGCACTATGGCTACACCTTC. It yields the protein CASSLARQHYGYTF. The chain recombines TRBV12-3 or TRBV12-4 with TRBJ1-2; TRBD1 is a possible D gene (5 bases). With 0 bases removed from V and 3 bases from J, the gap between germline ends came to 8 bases. This CDR3 comprises 14 residues.

V is TRBV18 and J is TRBJ2-6; D possibly uses TRBD1 or TRBD2 (5 bases each). The CDR3 is 18 residues long. Trimming removed 2 bases from V and 2 bases from J, with 16 bases in between. The germline V gene encodes CDR1 KGHSH and CDR2 LQKENI. This CDR3 reads CASSPLRGTVAGANVLTF. For the CDR3, the DNA is TGTGCCAGCTCACCATTGAGGGGAACTGTTGCTGGGGCCAACGTCCTGACTTTC.

The genes are TRBV20-1 and TRBJ2-3; D not resolved. From germline, CDR1 is DFQATT and CDR2 SNEGSKA (reference sequence). V was pared by 1 base and J by 0 bases, with 5 bases between. This CDR3 contains 13 residues. This CDR3 reads CSARGASTDTQYF. The CDR3 bases are TGCAGTGCTAGAGGTGCTAGCACAGATACGCAGTATTTT.

This chain joins TRBV7-2 and TRBJ2-5; a possible D gene is TRBD2 (5 bases). From germline, CDR1 is SGHTA and CDR2 FQGNSA. V was pared by 2 bases and J by 1 base, with 11 bases between. The CDR3 totals 15 residues. CDR3 amino acids: CASSLNKGGQETQYF. The CDR3 nucleotides are TGTGCCAGCAGCTTAAATAAAGGAGGCCAAGAGACCCAGTACTTC.

The chain carries TRBV21-1 and TRBJ2-7; the tabulated D call, TRBD2, remains unverified against the DNA. TRBV21-1 is labeled a pseudogene. The CDR3 has 17 amino acids. The CDR3 DNA sequence: TGTGCCAGCAGCAAAGGGGCCCTTAGGCCTCCCTCCTACGAGCAGTACTTC. It specifies CASSKGALRPPSYEQYF.

In this sample, this clonotype turned up a few times. The gene calls are TRBV27 and TRBJ2-6; 9 bases are a match to TRBD1. With 2 bases clipped from V and 1 base from J, the junction kept 6 bases outside the gene matches. Germline lookup yields CDR1 MNHEY and CDR2 SMNVEV (reference sequence). This CDR3 contains 18 residues. CDR3 in DNA: TGTGCCAGCAGTTTAGAGGTACAGGGGGCTTCTGGGGCCAACGTCCTGACTTTC. Translated: CASSLEVQGASGANVLTF. Full variable domain (missing parts from reference TRBV27 and TRBJ2-6): EAQVTQNPRYLITVTGKKLTVTCSQNMNHEYMSWYRQDPGLGLRQIYYSMNVEVTDKGDVPEGYKVSRKEKRNFPLILESPSPNQTSLYFCASSLEVQGASGANVLTFGAGSRLTVL.

This clonotype was seen only a few times. The V gene is TRBV12-3 or TRBV12-4, the J gene TRBJ1-4; D remains unclear. The V and J ends lost 5 bases and 5 bases respectively, with 15 bases between them. There are 15 residues in the CDR3. The CDR3 loop is CASSRWERKNEKLFF. CDR3 in DNA: TGTGCCAGCAGTAGGTGGGAGAGGAAGAATGAAAAACTGTTTTTT.

This clonotype was detected only a few times. The gene calls are TRBV12-3 or TRBV12-4 and TRBJ2-1; D is undetermined. The ends were cut back, 5 bases at V and 0 bases at J, with 17 bases in the middle. CDR3 length: 17 residues. CDR3 protein: CASSLRTLSSSYNEQFF. CDR3 DNA sequence: TGTGCCAGCAGTCTCCGGACCCTTTCGAGCTCCTACAATGAGCAGTTCTTC.

The chain recombines TRBV9 with TRBJ2-1; the match to TRBD2 covers 9 bases. The CDR3 has 15 residues. V shed 3 bases, J shed 7 bases, and the junction held 8 bases outside the gene matches. Germline V gene data show CDR1 as SGDLS and CDR2 as YYNGEE. CDR3 DNA: TGTGCCAGCAGCGAATCGGGACTAGCAGTAAATGAGCAGTTCTTC. This gives the protein CASSESGLAVNEQFF.

V gene TRBV10-3 combines with J gene TRBJ2-1; 9 bases map to TRBD2. J was trimmed by 6 bases and V by 4 bases; bases with no gene match: 4. This CDR3 has 14 residues. CDR1 is ENHRY and CDR2 is SYGVKD in the germline V gene. DNA for the CDR3: TGTGCCATCAGTGCGGCGGGGGGGCTCAATGAGCAGTTCTTC. Residues: CAISAAGGLNEQFF.

The table lists this clonotype with a few counts. The CDR3 is CATSSGQPYEQYF. The CDR3 coding sequence is TGTGCCACCAGCTCCGGACAGCCCTACGAGCAGTACTTC. The chain has TRBV15 and TRBJ2-7; TRBD1 is a possible D gene (6 bases). Trimming removed 5 bases from V and 2 bases from J, with 10 bases in between. The CDR3 spans 13 residues. Germline V gives CDR1 LNHNV, CDR2 YYDKDF (reference sequence).

Many counts were recorded for this clonotype. The J gene is TRBJ2-7, the V gene TRBV12-3 or TRBV12-4; D possibly corresponds to TRBD1 (6 bases). The ends were cut back, 3 bases at V and 5 bases at J, with 14 bases in the middle. The CDR3 has 14 residues. CDR3 sequence: CASSFSQGSHEQYF. CDR3 nucleotides: TGTGCCAGCAGTTTTTCACAGGGATCCCACGAGCAGTACTTC.

CDR3 nucleotide sequence: TGCAGTGCTACCCTAGGGGGGACTAGAGTCCGGATAGAGCAGTTCTTC. Amino acid sequence: CSATLGGTRVRIEQFF. The V gene is TRBV20-1, the J gene TRBJ2-1; the match to TRBD2 covers 8 bases. Germline lookup yields CDR1 DFQATT and CDR2 SNEGSKA (reference sequence). The trim removed 4 bases at V and 10 bases at J, leaving 18 bases unmatched. The CDR3 loop spans 16 amino acids.

This rearrangement joins TRBV10-2 to TRBJ2-1, with D possibly matching TRBD2 (5 bases). This CDR3 has 15 amino acids. V was shortened by 6 bases and J by 4 bases, with 16 bases between the two germline ends. CDR1 and CDR2 from the germline V gene are WSHSY and SAAADI. CDR3 nucleotide sequence: TGCGCCAGCAGGATCTTTCTCGGGGATTACAATGAGCAGTTCTTC. Amino acids: CASRIFLGDYNEQFF.

The rearrangement links TRBV5-1 to TRBJ2-5; TRBD2 might be the D (6 bases). The germline gives CDR1 SGHRS, CDR2 YFSETQ. The V end lost 4 bases, the J end lost 1 base, and 17 bases lay between the germline ends. The CDR3 is made up of 16 amino acids. Written as DNA, the CDR3 is TGCGCCAGCAGCCCCTTCGGCGGGGCTCTCCAAGAGACCCAGTACTTC. It translates to CASSPFGGALQETQYF.

The table lists this clonotype with a few counts. The gene calls are TRBV5-1 and TRBJ2-1; TRBD2 is a possible D gene (6 bases). Trimming took off 3 bases at V and 1 base at J, with 11 bases between the two ends. This CDR3 is 15 amino acids long. Germline CDR1 reads SGHRS; CDR2 reads YFSETQ. The CDR3 nucleotides read TGCGCCAGCAGCTCTAGCGCAAGATCCTACAATGAGCAGTTCTTC. It codes for CASSSSARSYNEQFF. The full variable domain, rest sourced from reference TRBV5-1 and TRBJ2-1, is KAGVTQTPRYLIKTRGQQVTLSCSPISGHRSVSWYQQTPGQGLQFLFEYFSETQRNKGNFPGRFSGRQFSNSRSEMNVSTLELGDSALYLCASSSSARSYNEQFFGPGTRLTVL.

V gene TRBV15 combines with J gene TRBJ2-3; 7 bases match TRBD1. The CDR3 sequence is 16 residues long. V lost 0 bases, J lost 5 bases, and 8 bases stayed unmatched. The germline CDR1 and CDR2 sequences are LNHNV and YYDKDF (reference sequence). The CDR3 here is CATSREDRVLGDTQYF. The DNA for the CDR3 is TGTGCCACCAGCAGAGAAGACAGGGTTTTAGGAGATACGCAGTATTTT.

J is TRBJ2-3 and V is TRBV6-2 or TRBV6-3; 13 bases align to TRBD2. The CDR3 runs 16 residues. With 4 bases clipped from V and 2 bases from J, the junction kept 3 bases outside the gene matches. CDR1 and CDR2 from the germline V gene are MNHEY and SVGEGT. The DNA for the CDR3 is TGTGCCAGCAGTTCGGGACTAGCGGGACCCACAGATACGCAGTATTTT. Amino acid sequence: CASSSGLAGPTDTQYF.

This clonotype has a handful of counts. The chain links TRBV7-6 to TRBJ1-3, with 7 bases aligning to TRBD1. Germline CDR1 and CDR2: SGHVS and FNYEAQ. Unmatched junction bases numbered 15, after V lost 3 bases and J lost 4 bases. The CDR3 has 18 amino acids. The CDR3 coding sequence is TGTGCCAGCAGCTTGGGGGTTAGACAGGGAACAGCCGGAAACACCATATATTTT. Translated: CASSLGVRQGTAGNTIYF. Looking up the rest from reference TRBV7-6 and TRBJ1-3 gives the full variable domain: GAGVSQSPRYKVTKRGQDVALRCDPISGHVSLYWYRQALGQGPEFLTYFNYEAQQDKSGLPNDRFSAERPEGSISTLTIQRTEQRDSAMYRCASSLGVRQGTAGNTIYFGEGSWLTVV.